The 28 T cell receptor beta chains in this list originate from one sample, sequenced in a study of blood T cell repertoires in COVID-19. Sequenced by immunoSEQ multiplex PCR; TCRdb stores in-frame clones only, minus some. In the table there are some 50,000 clones, 80% to 90% of which are singletons. The sample comprised peripheral blood. The receptors were gathered from a man in his forties with acute or convalescent COVID-19.

The gene calls are TRBV24-1 and TRBJ2-5; a weak D match, TRBD2 (5 bases). Germline V gene lookup returns CDR1 KGHDR and CDR2 SFDVKD. V was shortened by 1 base and J by 3 bases, with 8 bases between the two germline ends. The CDR3 length is 14 residues. The CDR3 DNA follows: TGTGCCACCAGTGATTTCTCGGGGAAAGAGACCCAGTACTTC. Its translation is CATSDFSGKETQYF.

This clone appeared once. V and J are TRBV18 and TRBJ2-7; 7 nucleotides agree with TRBD1. The junction had 7 bases not matched to a gene; V was cut back by 8 bases and J by 0 bases. The length of the CDR3 is 14 residues. In germline, CDR1 is KGHSH, CDR2 LQKENI. DNA for the CDR3: TGTGCCAGCGCTCGGACAGGTAACTCCTACGAGCAGTACTTC. Protein: CASARTGNSYEQYF.

The chain carries TRBV4-3 and TRBJ1-2; possible D gene TRBD1, 5 bases. V lost 2 bases and J 6 bases, leaving 16 bases between the germline ends. The CDR3 extends over 15 amino acids. In germline, CDR1 is LGHNA, CDR2 YSLEER. The DNA for the CDR3 is TGCGCCAGCAGCCAAATTGGGCAGGGTGGAGATGGCTACACCTTC. Translated, it gives CASSQIGQGGDGYTF.

The chain recombines TRBV6-5 with TRBJ2-3; a weak D match, TRBD2 (6 bases). Germline loops: CDR1 MNHEY, CDR2 SVGAGI. V lost 6 bases and J 3 bases, leaving 16 bases between the germline ends. CDR3 size: 15 residues. CDR3 region: CASSLDDGGTDTQYF. The CDR3 DNA reads as TGTGCCAGCAGCCTTGATGATGGGGGGACAGATACGCAGTATTTT.

The chain joins TRBV7-9 to TRBJ2-1; perhaps TRBD2 as D (5 bases). V was clipped by 6 bases and J by 5 bases, with 17 bases between them. This CDR3 is built from 15 residues. The germline gives CDR1 SEHNR, CDR2 FQNEAQ (reference sequence). This CDR3 is CASRERSGYNNEQFF. CDR3 DNA sequence: TGTGCCAGCAGGGAGAGAAGCGGTTACAACAATGAGCAGTTCTTC.

V is TRBV24-1 and J is TRBJ1-2; D might be TRBD1 (6 bases). The CDR3 totals 14 residues. Trimming took 4 bases from V and 1 from J, leaving 9 bases between them. From germline, CDR1 is KGHDR and CDR2 SFDVKD. In DNA, the CDR3 is TGTGCCACCAGTGACCACAGGGTTAACTATGGCTACACCTTC. This codes for CATSDHRVNYGYTF.

The chain recombines TRBV5-4 with TRBJ2-2; D perhaps matches TRBD1 (5 bases). The CDR3 is made up of 17 amino acids. Trimming cost V 0 bases and J 0 bases, with 12 bases left between them. In germline, CDR1 is SGHNT, CDR2 YYREEE (reference sequence). For the CDR3, the DNA is TGTGCCAGCAGCTTGGGGGCAGGGAACGCGAACACCGGGGAGCTGTTTTTT. It codes for CASSLGAGNANTGELFF.

CDR3 residues: CASSLTPGHRGYTF. The DNA of the CDR3 is TGTGCCAGTAGTCTAACGCCGGGACACCGGGGCTACACCTTC. The rearrangement links TRBV19 to TRBJ1-2; a possible D gene is TRBD1 (6 bases). Trimming removed 5 bases from V and 8 bases from J, with 18 bases in between. Per the germline V gene, CDR1 is LNHDA and CDR2 is SQIVND (reference sequence). The CDR3 spans 14 residues.

The genes are TRBV3-1 (or the pseudogene TRBV3-2) and TRBJ1-3; no clear D. This CDR3 spans 15 amino acids. Deletions cut 2 bases from V and 0 bases from J, with 8 bases between. Germline CDR1 and CDR2: LGHDT and YNNKEL (reference sequence). Here the CDR3 reads CASSQFGVSGNTIYF. CDR3 coding DNA: TGTGCCAGCAGCCAATTCGGGGTCTCTGGAAACACCATATATTTT.

The J gene is TRBJ2-7, the V gene TRBV6-5; 9 bases map to TRBD1. V shed 6 bases, J shed 1 base, and the junction held 4 bases outside the gene matches. Germline values: CDR1 MNHEY, CDR2 SVGAGI. The length of the CDR3 is 14 residues. CDR3 DNA: TGTGCCAGCAGGGGGACAGGGAATTCCTACGAGCAGTACTTC. Translating it yields CASRGTGNSYEQYF.

This chain uses TRBV4-1 with TRBJ1-4, with 9 positions matching TRBD1. With V trimmed by 0 bases and J by 8 bases, 7 bases remained unmatched. Per the germline V gene, CDR1 is MGHRA and CDR2 is YSYEKL. The CDR3 contains 16 residues. CDR3 bases: TGCGCCAGCAGCCAAGACGGGACAGGGCGGGGGGAAAAACTGTTTTTT. This codes for CASSQDGTGRGEKLFF.

This sequence joins TRBV11-2 and TRBJ2-7, with 8 bases aligning to TRBD2. Germline V gene data show CDR1 as SGHAT and CDR2 as FQNNGV. Trimming removed 4 bases from V and 4 bases from J; junction bases left unmatched: 9. The CDR3 totals 15 residues. This CDR3 reads CASSSPTGGPYEQYF. The CDR3 DNA sequence: TGTGCCAGCAGCTCCCCTACGGGGGGGCCTTACGAGCAGTACTTC.

V usage is TRBV3-1 (or the pseudogene TRBV3-2) and J usage is TRBJ1-1, with unresolved D. The ends were cut back, 4 bases at V and 0 bases at J, with 9 bases in the middle. The CDR3 runs to 14 residues. Per the germline V gene, CDR1 is LGHDT and CDR2 is YNNKEL (reference sequence). CDR3 amino acids: CASSRDIMNTEAFF. The CDR3, as DNA: TGTGCCAGCAGCCGAGACATCATGAACACTGAAGCTTTCTTT.

CDR3 sequence (DNA): TGTGCCATCAGTGGCAGCTATGGCTACACCTTC. It specifies CAISGSYGYTF. The V gene is TRBV10-3, the J gene TRBJ1-2; no definite D call. The CDR3 has 11 residues. V shed 4 bases and J shed 4 bases, with 4 bases lying between them. In germline, CDR1 is ENHRY, CDR2 SYGVKD.

The CDR3 is CASSLGGASSYNEQFF. DNA for the CDR3: TGTGCCAGCAGCTTAGGGGGGGCTAGCTCCTACAATGAGCAGTTCTTC. This chain joins TRBV7-3 and TRBJ2-1; perhaps TRBD2 as D (7 bases). V lost 2 bases and J 0 bases, leaving 11 bases between the germline ends. This CDR3 contains 16 residues. The germline gives CDR1 SGHTA, CDR2 FQGTGA.

The rearrangement uses TRBV29-1 and TRBJ2-7; possibly TRBD1 for D (6 bases). V lost 5 bases and J 6 bases, leaving 20 bases between the germline ends. CDR1 is SQVTM, CDR2 ANQGSEA, per germline. This CDR3 contains 14 residues. This chain's CDR3 is CSVSGAGQRTEQYF. The CDR3 DNA reads as TGCAGCGTTAGTGGGGCTGGACAGAGGACCGAGCAGTACTTC.

The CDR3 sequence is CASSYALISASSYEQYF. CDR3 DNA sequence: TGTGCCAGCAGTTACGCCCTCATCTCTGCTAGCTCCTACGAGCAGTACTTC. This rearrangement joins TRBV6-2 or TRBV6-3 to TRBJ2-7; D gene ambiguous. The germline CDR1 and CDR2 sequences are MNHEY and SVGEGT. Deletions cut 2 bases from V and 0 bases from J, with 17 bases between. This CDR3 has 17 amino acids.

The sample holds a few counts of this clone. This chain connects TRBV19 to TRBJ1-6, with D perhaps matching TRBD1 (5 bases). This CDR3 spans 14 amino acids. Germline values: CDR1 LNHDA, CDR2 SQIVND (reference sequence). The V gene lost 6 bases and the J gene lost 7 bases, with 13 bases spanning the gap. The CDR3 reads CASSLQWGNSPLHF. DNA of the CDR3: TGTGCCAGTAGCCTACAGTGGGGCAATTCACCCCTCCACTTT.

This clone was observed a few times. The chain is built from TRBV5-4 and TRBJ1-2; 7 nucleotides line up with TRBD1. The V segment lost 0 bases and the J segment 4 bases; nucleotides outside the gene matches: 3. Germline V CDR1 and CDR2: SGHNT, YYREEE (reference sequence). This CDR3 is built from 14 residues. CDR3 protein: CASSLGQGTYGYTF. The CDR3 nucleotides read TGTGCCAGCAGCTTGGGACAGGGAACCTATGGCTACACCTTC.

The chain uses TRBV19 and TRBJ1-4; D is unclear. V lost 3 bases and J 0 bases, leaving 11 bases between the germline ends. Germline assignment: CDR1 LNHDA and CDR2 SQIVND (reference sequence). The CDR3 covers 16 residues. This chain's CDR3 is CASSIGLTATNEKLFF. The CDR3 DNA follows: TGTGCCAGTAGTATTGGTCTGACTGCAACTAATGAAAAACTGTTTTTT.

The chain is built from TRBV6-5 and TRBJ1-3; D not resolved. The CDR3 consists of 12 residues. V was clipped by 8 bases and J by 3 bases, with 8 bases between them. CDR1 and CDR2 (germline): MNHEY, SVGAGI. CDR3 bases: TGTGCCAGCCGAGGGAGTGGAAACACCATATATTTT. It translates to CASRGSGNTIYF.

The rearrangement links TRBV6-5 to TRBJ2-5; D gene unclear. V was cut by 2 bases and J by 4 bases, with 11 bases left in between. The CDR3 spans 14 residues. Germline loops: CDR1 MNHEY, CDR2 SVGAGI. CDR3 sequence reads: CASSYIDTRETQYF. CDR3 bases: TGTGCCAGCAGTTACATCGACACCCGAGAGACCCAGTACTTC.

This rearrangement joins TRBV19 to TRBJ2-7, with 7 bases matching TRBD2. CDR3 size: 14 residues. Germline CDR1 LNHDA, CDR2 SQIVND (reference sequence). V was pared by 1 base and J by 1 base, with 1 base of the junction left unmatched. The DNA for the CDR3 is TGTGCCAGTAGTATAGGGGGGGGTTCCTACGAGCAGTACTTC. Its protein is CASSIGGGSYEQYF.

The chain joins TRBV10-2 to TRBJ1-1, with D maybe TRBD1 (6 bases). Trimming removed 6 bases from V and 7 bases from J, with 12 bases in between. The CDR3 totals 12 residues. The V gene's germline CDR1 is WSHSY and CDR2 SAAADI. The CDR3: CASSHDRIEAFF. The CDR3 nucleotides are TGCGCCAGCAGCCATGACAGGATTGAAGCTTTCTTT.

As regards this clone: Other DNA sequences from this sample encode an identical CDR3 as well. This chain links TRBV30 with TRBJ1-1; D is perhaps TRBD1 (6 bases). The CDR3 spans 13 residues. V was shortened by 0 bases and J by 3 bases, with 8 bases between the two germline ends. Germline values: CDR1 GTSNPN, CDR2 SVGIG (reference sequence). This CDR3 is CAWSVQGYTEAFF. DNA for the CDR3: TGTGCCTGGAGTGTCCAGGGGTACACTGAAGCTTTCTTT.

The gene calls are TRBV29-1 and TRBJ1-5; a possible D gene is TRBD1 (5 bases). The CDR3 length is 16 residues. Trimming removed 2 bases from V and 1 base from J, with 15 bases in between. CDR1 and CDR2 (germline): SQVTM, ANQGSEA. The CDR3 DNA reads as TGCAGCGTTGAATTCGGGTCAGGGAGGAGCAATCAGCCCCAGCATTTT. Translation: CSVEFGSGRSNQPQHF.

This clone has just a few counts. The V call is TRBV10-3, the J call TRBJ1-3; D gene uncertain. The germline gives CDR1 ENHRY, CDR2 SYGVKD. Trimming removed 0 bases at V and 4 bases at J, with 16 bases between. The CDR3 is 17 residues long. This chain's CDR3 is CAISESSIPGEGNTIYF. The DNA of the CDR3 is TGTGCCATCAGTGAGTCGAGTATTCCCGGGGAAGGAAACACCATATATTTT.

This chain links TRBV2 with TRBJ2-1; D not certain. This CDR3 has 15 residues. Germline V lookup: CDR1 SNHLY, CDR2 FYNNEI. V lost 2 bases, J lost 4 bases, and 12 bases lay in between. CDR3 nucleotides: TGTGCCAGCAGTGAATTCTTGATCAGGTACAATGAGCAGTTCTTC. As protein: CASSEFLIRYNEQFF. The variable domain in full, with the rest retrieved from reference TRBV2 and TRBJ2-1, is EPEVTQTPSHQVTQMGQEVILRCVPISNHLYFYWYRQILGQKVEFLVSFYNNEISEKSEIFDDQFSVERPDGSNFTLKIRSTKLEDSAMYFCASSEFLIRYNEQFFGPGTRLTVL.